These 11 T cell receptor beta chains originate from one sample sequenced in a study of T cell changes during pregnancy in multiple sclerosis. Some clones are missing from TCRdb's copy, which holds only in-frame ones; the method was immunoSEQ multiplex PCR. The data contain some 42,000 clones, around 93% of them singletons. Sequenced material: CD4+ T cells from peripheral blood mononuclear cells, taken in the third trimester of pregnancy. All receptors derive from a female donor with multiple sclerosis, enrolled in a pregnancy study.

The rearrangement links TRBV27 to TRBJ1-5, with TRBD1 as a possible D gene (5 bases). Germline V lookup: CDR1 MNHEY, CDR2 SMNVEV (reference sequence). V lost 4 bases and J 3 bases, leaving 19 bases between the germline ends. The CDR3 consists of 17 residues. The CDR3 loop is CASSSWTTQAYNQPQHF. CDR3 coding DNA: TGTGCCAGCAGTTCATGGACAACACAAGCTTACAATCAGCCCCAGCATTTT.

The CDR3 spells CASSPIRGGPKNIQYF. DNA for the CDR3: TGTGCCAGCTCACCCATCAGGGGAGGGCCCAAAAACATTCAGTACTTC. This rearrangement joins TRBV18 to TRBJ2-4; the D gene is possibly TRBD2 (7 bases). With 3 bases removed from V and 2 bases from J, the gap between germline ends came to 14 bases. This CDR3 has 16 amino acids. In germline, CDR1 is KGHSH, CDR2 LQKENI.

The chain has TRBV27 and TRBJ1-5; no clear D gene. Trimming took off 2 bases at V and 6 bases at J, with 11 bases between the two ends. There are 14 residues in the CDR3. Germline V CDR1 and CDR2: MNHEY, SMNVEV (reference sequence). CDR3 region: CASSLVREGQPQHF. The DNA of the CDR3 is TGTGCCAGCAGTTTAGTAAGGGAGGGTCAGCCCCAGCATTTT.

J is TRBJ2-1 and V is TRBV5-1, with TRBD2 matching 9 bases. J was trimmed by 9 bases and V by 2 bases; bases with no gene match: 6. CDR1 and CDR2 from the germline V gene are SGHRS and YFSETQ. The CDR3 is 14 residues long. The CDR3 DNA is TGCGCCAGCAGCTTCCTTGCGCGGGAGGGTGAGCAGTTCTTC. Its translation: CASSFLAREGEQFF.

V usage is TRBV10-2 and J usage is TRBJ2-1; TRBD2 might be the D (6 bases). This CDR3 region has 18 residues. V gave up 1 base and J gave up 1 base, with 17 bases separating them. The germline V gene has CDR1 WSHSY and CDR2 SAAADI. The CDR3 spells CASSEWGERQLSYNEQFF. The CDR3, as DNA: TGCGCCAGCAGTGAGTGGGGGGAGAGACAGTTATCCTACAATGAGCAGTTCTTC.

V gene TRBV19 combines with J gene TRBJ1-1; tentatively, D is TRBD1 (5 bases). Germline CDR1 reads LNHDA; CDR2 reads SQIVND (reference sequence). The CDR3 is 17 amino acids. The ends were cut back, 6 bases at V and 1 base at J, with 21 bases in the middle. The CDR3 sequence: CASSQPRPRVGNTEAFF. The CDR3 DNA is TGTGCCAGTAGCCAACCTAGGCCCAGGGTAGGGAACACTGAAGCTTTCTTT.

The V gene is TRBV5-1, the J gene TRBJ2-7; D is possibly TRBD2 (5 bases). Germline V gene lookup returns CDR1 SGHRS and CDR2 YFSETQ. CDR3 length equals 14 residues. V was cut by 5 bases and J by 4 bases, with 16 bases left in between. CDR3 nucleotides: TGCGCCAGCAGAACGATCAGCGGTCTTTACGAGCAGTACTTC. Translating it yields CASRTISGLYEQYF.

The genes are TRBV2 and TRBJ2-7, with D unresolved. Between the trimmed V and J ends, which lost 5 bases and 3 bases, there was a span of 8 bases. The germline gives CDR1 SNHLY, CDR2 FYNNEI. The CDR3 extends over 12 amino acids. The DNA for the CDR3 is TGTGCCAGCAGTCCAGCGTTCTACGAGCAGTACTTC. It translates to CASSPAFYEQYF.

This clone was seen just once. The chain carries TRBV7-2 and TRBJ2-1; 14 bases agree with TRBD2. The CDR3 loop spans 17 amino acids. Germline CDR1 is SGHTA and CDR2 is FQGNSA. J was trimmed by 8 bases and V by 2 bases; bases with no gene match: 8. The CDR3 loop is CASSLIGWGLAGDEQFF. In DNA form, the CDR3 reads TGTGCCAGCAGCTTAATTGGGTGGGGACTAGCGGGAGATGAGCAGTTCTTC.

The gene calls are TRBV19 and TRBJ2-7, with TRBD2 as a possible D gene (6 bases). The CDR3 is made up of 14 amino acids. Germline CDR1 is LNHDA and CDR2 is SQIVND (reference sequence). Between the trimmed V and J ends, which lost 6 bases and 4 bases, there was a span of 16 bases. CDR3 in DNA: TGTGCCAGTAGCCCTGGGAGCGGGCGTTACGAGCAGTACTTC. It is translated as CASSPGSGRYEQYF.

The chain links TRBV9 to TRBJ1-4, with 9 positions matching TRBD1. The CDR3 sequence is 15 residues long. V trimming: 3 bases; J trimming: 8 bases; junction bases outside the gene matches: 8. Germline lookup yields CDR1 SGDLS and CDR2 YYNGEE. The CDR3, as DNA: TGTGCCAGCAGCGCCCGGGACAGGGAAGGAGAAAAACTGTTTTTT. This translates into CASSARDREGEKLFF.